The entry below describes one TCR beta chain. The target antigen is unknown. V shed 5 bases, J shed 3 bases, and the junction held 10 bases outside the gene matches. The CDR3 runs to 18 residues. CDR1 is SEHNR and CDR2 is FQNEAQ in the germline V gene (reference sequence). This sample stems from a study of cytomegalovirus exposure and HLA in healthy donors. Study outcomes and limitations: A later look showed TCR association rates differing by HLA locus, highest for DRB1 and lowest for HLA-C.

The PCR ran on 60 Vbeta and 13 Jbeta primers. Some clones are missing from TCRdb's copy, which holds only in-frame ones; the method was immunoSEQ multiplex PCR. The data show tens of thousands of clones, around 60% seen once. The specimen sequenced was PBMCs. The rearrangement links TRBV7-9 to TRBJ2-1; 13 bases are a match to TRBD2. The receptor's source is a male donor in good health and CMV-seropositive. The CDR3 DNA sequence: TGTGCCAGCAGCCCCTTAACTAGCGGGAGGGCCTTCTACAATGAGCAGTTCTTC. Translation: CASSPLTSGRAFYNEQFF.